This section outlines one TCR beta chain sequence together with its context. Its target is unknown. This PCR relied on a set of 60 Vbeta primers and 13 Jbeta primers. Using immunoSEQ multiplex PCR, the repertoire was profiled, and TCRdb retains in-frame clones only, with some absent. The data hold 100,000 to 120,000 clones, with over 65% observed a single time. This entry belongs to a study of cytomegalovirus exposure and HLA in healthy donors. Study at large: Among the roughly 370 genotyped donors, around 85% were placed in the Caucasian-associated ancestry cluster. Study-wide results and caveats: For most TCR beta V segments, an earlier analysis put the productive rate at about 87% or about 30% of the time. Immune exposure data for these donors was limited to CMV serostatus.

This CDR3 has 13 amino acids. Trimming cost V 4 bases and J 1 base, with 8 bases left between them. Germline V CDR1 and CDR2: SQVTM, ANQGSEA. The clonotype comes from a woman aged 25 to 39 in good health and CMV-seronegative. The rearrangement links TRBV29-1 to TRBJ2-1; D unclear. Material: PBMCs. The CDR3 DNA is TGCAGCGTTGCTCAGGATTCCTACAATGAGCAGTTCTTC. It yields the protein CSVAQDSYNEQFF.